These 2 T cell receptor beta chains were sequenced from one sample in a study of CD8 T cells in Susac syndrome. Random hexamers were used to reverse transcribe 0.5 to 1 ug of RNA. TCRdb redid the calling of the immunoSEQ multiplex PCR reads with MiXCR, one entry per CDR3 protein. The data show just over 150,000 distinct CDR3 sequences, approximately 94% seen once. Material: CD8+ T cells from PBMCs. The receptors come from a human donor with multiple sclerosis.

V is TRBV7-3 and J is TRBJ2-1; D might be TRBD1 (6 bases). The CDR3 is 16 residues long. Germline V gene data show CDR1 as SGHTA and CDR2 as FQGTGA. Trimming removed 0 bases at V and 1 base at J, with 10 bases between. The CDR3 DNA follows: TGTGCCAGCAGCTTAACGTTACAGGGATCCTACAATGAGCAGTTCTTC. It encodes CASSLTLQGSYNEQFF.

For the CDR3, the DNA is TGTGCCAGCACCTTACCCCGGGACAGGGTCGGGCGGGTGCAAGGCTACACCTTC. It encodes CASTLPRDRVGRVQGYTF. This chain uses TRBV2 with TRBJ1-2; TRBD1 matches 9 bases. The ends lost 7 bases at V and 8 bases at J; junction bases unmatched: 23. Germline assignment: CDR1 SNHLY and CDR2 FYNNEI. The CDR3 runs to 18 residues.